This entry lists 9 T cell receptor beta chains sequenced from one sample in a study of Ad26.COV2.S vaccination and SARS-CoV-2 variants. Specified treatment: some 19 received Ad26.COV2.S at low or high dose, single or two shots; several received placebo; per-sample allocation not given. It was on day 63 after the first vaccine or placebo injection that samples were taken. Only in-frame clones appear in the TCRdb table, and some are missing; sequencing was by immunoSEQ multiplex PCR. The sample gives hundreds of thousands of clones, about 87% of which show up once; 6.4% is in the top ten. The source material was peripheral blood, sampled in a trial of Ad26.COV2.S vaccine versus placebo. The receptors shown here come from a person aged 18 to 65 who received the Ad26.COV2.S COVID-19 vaccine or a placebo.

The V gene is TRBV30, the J gene TRBJ1-6; D remains ambiguous. The ends were cut back, 6 bases at V and 0 bases at J, with 12 bases in the middle. The CDR3 extends over 15 amino acids. Germline CDR1 and CDR2: GTSNPN and SVGIG (reference sequence). CDR3 residues: CACPELSSYNSPLHF. Written as DNA, the CDR3 is TGTGCCTGCCCAGAACTGAGCTCCTATAATTCACCCCTCCACTTT.

The chain joins TRBV19 to TRBJ1-4; no firm D call. Trimming pared 1 base from V and 8 bases from J, leaving 17 bases between. Germline V gene lookup returns CDR1 LNHDA and CDR2 SQIVND (reference sequence). This CDR3 comprises 16 residues. In nucleotides, the CDR3 is TGTGCCAGTAGTATAGCCCCGGGGAGACGGGAAGAAAAACTGTTTTTT. It is translated as CASSIAPGRREEKLFF.

V usage is TRBV28 and J usage is TRBJ1-1; D is perhaps TRBD1 (6 bases). CDR1 and CDR2 from the germline V gene are MDHEN and SYDVKM. The CDR3 extends over 15 amino acids. Deletions cut 7 bases from V and 1 base from J, with 16 bases between. The CDR3 nucleotides read TGTGCCAGCACCGATACAGGGTGGAAGAACACTGAAGCTTTCTTT. This encodes CASTDTGWKNTEAFF.

This rearrangement joins TRBV7-9 to TRBJ2-7; 8 positions match TRBD1. The trim removed 3 bases at V and 0 bases at J, leaving 4 bases unmatched. The CDR3 runs 15 residues. Germline CDR1 is SEHNR and CDR2 is FQNEAQ (reference sequence). This chain's CDR3 is CASSFQGAISYEQYF. DNA for the CDR3: TGTGCCAGCAGCTTTCAGGGGGCGATCTCCTACGAGCAGTACTTC.

The V call is TRBV18, the J call TRBJ1-1; TRBD1 matches 9 bases. The CDR3 extends over 15 amino acids. Germline trimming cut 1 base from V and 6 bases from J; bases unmatched to any gene: 6. Germline V lookup: CDR1 KGHSH, CDR2 LQKENI. The CDR3 sequence is CASSPLTGGRSEAFF. Written as DNA, the CDR3 is TGTGCCAGCTCACCACTTACAGGGGGCAGGTCTGAAGCTTTCTTT. Filled out from reference TRBV18 and TRBJ1-1, the complete variable domain reads NAGVMQNPRHLVRRRGQEARLRCSPMKGHSHVYWYRQLPEEGLKFMVYLQKENIIDESGMPKERFSAEFPKEGPSILRIQQVVRGDSAAYFCASSPLTGGRSEAFFGQGTRLTVV.

The chain recombines TRBV10-3 with TRBJ1-2, with D possibly being TRBD1 (6 bases). V dropped 4 bases and J dropped 2 bases, with 17 bases sitting between them. The CDR3 contains 16 residues. Germline V gene lookup returns CDR1 ENHRY and CDR2 SYGVKD. CDR3 loop: CAISATTGTPNYGYTF. DNA of the CDR3: TGTGCCATCAGTGCCACAACCGGGACACCGAACTATGGCTACACCTTC.

The chain links TRBV4-3 to TRBJ2-2, with 12 bases aligning to TRBD2. V was pared by 4 bases and J by 8 bases, with 2 bases of the junction left unmatched. Per germline, CDR1 LGHNA and CDR2 YSLEER. The CDR3 is 14 amino acids. The CDR3 DNA reads TGCGCCAGCAGCCGACTAGCGGGAGAAGGGGAGCTGTTTTTT. Its translation: CASSRLAGEGELFF.

The V call is TRBV7-3, the J call TRBJ2-5, with 10 bases that match TRBD1. Trimming cost V 5 bases and J 6 bases; bases outside gene matches: 9. The germline V gene has CDR1 SGHTA and CDR2 FQGTGA. This CDR3 region has 15 residues. DNA of the CDR3: TGTGCCAGCAGCGAAAACCGGGACAGGGGACAGACCCAGTACTTC. Protein product: CASSENRDRGQTQYF.

The gene calls are TRBV5-6 and TRBJ2-1, with a tentative D call TRBD2 (5 bases). CDR1 and CDR2 (germline): SGHDT, YYEEEE. The CDR3 has 16 amino acids. V gave up 4 bases and J gave up 3 bases, with 17 bases separating them. Written as DNA, the CDR3 is TGTGCCAGCAGCCGCTACGAGCGGCAGATCTACAATGAGCAGTTCTTC. It is translated as CASSRYERQIYNEQFF.